Below are 3 T cell receptor beta chains sequenced from a single sample in a study of CD8+ T cells in alopecia areata. Sequencing used cDNA as its template, made by extracting RNA and reverse transcribing it. Profiling relied on immunoSEQ multiplex PCR, and the TCRdb table lists in-frame clones only, not all of them. The sample holds 200,000 or so clones, 56% seen once. Sequencing was done on a sample of CD8+ T cells sorted from blood. The receptors come from a human donor in good health.

This clone was seen just once. CDR3 sequence: CASSLPLGGNEQFF. DNA of the CDR3: TGCGCCAGCAGCTTGCCTCTCGGAGGCAATGAGCAGTTCTTC. The chain employs TRBV5-1 and TRBJ2-1; possible D gene TRBD2, 5 bases. Germline loops: CDR1 SGHRS, CDR2 YFSETQ. The CDR3 is 14 residues long. Trimming took off 1 base at V and 6 bases at J, with 11 bases between the two ends.

The chain combines TRBV7-9 with TRBJ2-3; possible D gene TRBD1, 5 bases. The CDR3 runs to 14 residues. Germline CDR1 SEHNR, CDR2 FQNEAQ (reference sequence). V lost 5 bases and J lost 7, with 16 bases in between. In nucleotides, the CDR3 is TGTGCCAGCAGCCCGAATGGGGCTTTCTATACGCAGTATTTT. This codes for CASSPNGAFYTQYF.

The chain couples TRBV14 to TRBJ2-3; the D gene could be TRBD1 or TRBD2 (5 bases each). V was trimmed by 9 bases and J by 5 bases, leaving 18 bases between them. CDR3 length equals 14 residues. Germline values: CDR1 SGHDN, CDR2 FVKESK. CDR3 protein: CASSSRPGGDTQYF. The DNA for the CDR3 is TGTGCCAGTTCTTCAAGACCTGGGGGAGATACGCAGTATTTT.